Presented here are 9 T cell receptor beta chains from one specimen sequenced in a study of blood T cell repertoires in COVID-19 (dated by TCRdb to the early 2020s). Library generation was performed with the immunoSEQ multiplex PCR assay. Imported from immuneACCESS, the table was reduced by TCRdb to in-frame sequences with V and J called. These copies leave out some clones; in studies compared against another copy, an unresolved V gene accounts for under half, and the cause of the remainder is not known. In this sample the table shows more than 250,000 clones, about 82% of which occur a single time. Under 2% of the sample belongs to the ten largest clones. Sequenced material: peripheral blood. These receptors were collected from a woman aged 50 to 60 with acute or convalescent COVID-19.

This CDR3 is CASSLGIYRGRSYEQYF. The CDR3 DNA sequence: TGCGCCAGCAGCTTGGGGATATACAGGGGTAGGTCCTACGAGCAGTACTTC. This chain connects TRBV5-1 to TRBJ2-7; 7 bases fit TRBD1. Germline values: CDR1 SGHRS, CDR2 YFSETQ. The J segment lost 1 base and the V segment lost 0 bases, leaving 10 bases of the junction unmatched. The CDR3 is 17 amino acids.

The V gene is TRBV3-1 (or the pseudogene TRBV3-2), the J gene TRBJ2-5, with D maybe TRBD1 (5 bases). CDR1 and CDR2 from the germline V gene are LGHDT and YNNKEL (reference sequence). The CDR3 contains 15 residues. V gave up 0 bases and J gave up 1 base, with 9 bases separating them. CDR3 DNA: TGTGCCAGCAGCCAAGAAACAGGTTCCCAAGAGACCCAGTACTTC. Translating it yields CASSQETGSQETQYF.

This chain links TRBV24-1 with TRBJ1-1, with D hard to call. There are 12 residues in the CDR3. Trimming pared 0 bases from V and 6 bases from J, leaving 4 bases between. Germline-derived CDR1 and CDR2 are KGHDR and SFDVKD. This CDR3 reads CATSDLGPEAFF. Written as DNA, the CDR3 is TGTGCCACCAGTGATTTGGGCCCTGAAGCTTTCTTT.

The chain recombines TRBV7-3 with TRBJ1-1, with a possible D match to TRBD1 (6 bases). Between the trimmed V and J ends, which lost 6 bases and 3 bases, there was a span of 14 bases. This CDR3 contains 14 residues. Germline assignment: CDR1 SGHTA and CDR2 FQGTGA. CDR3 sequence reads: CASSEQGGHTEAFF. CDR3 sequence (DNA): TGTGCCAGCAGTGAACAGGGCGGCCACACTGAAGCTTTCTTT.

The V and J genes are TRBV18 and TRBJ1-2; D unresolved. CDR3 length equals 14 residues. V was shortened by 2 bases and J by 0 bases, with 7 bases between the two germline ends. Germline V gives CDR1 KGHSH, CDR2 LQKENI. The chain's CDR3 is CASSPAETNYGYTF. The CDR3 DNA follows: TGTGCCAGCTCACCAGCGGAGACTAACTATGGCTACACCTTC.

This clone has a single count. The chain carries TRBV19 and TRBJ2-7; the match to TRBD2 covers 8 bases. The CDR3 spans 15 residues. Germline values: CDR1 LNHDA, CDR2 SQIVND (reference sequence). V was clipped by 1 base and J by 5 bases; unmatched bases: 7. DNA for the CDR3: TGTGCCAGTAGTATAGGGGCGGGAGGTCCTGACGAGCAGTACTTC. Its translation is CASSIGAGGPDEQYF.

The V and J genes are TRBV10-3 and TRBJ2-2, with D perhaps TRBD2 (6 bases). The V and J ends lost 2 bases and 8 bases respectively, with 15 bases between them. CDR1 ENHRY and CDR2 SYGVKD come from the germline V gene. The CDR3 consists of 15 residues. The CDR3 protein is CAISEKGTQYGELFF. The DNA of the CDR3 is TGTGCCATCAGTGAGAAAGGGACTCAGTATGGGGAGCTGTTTTTT.

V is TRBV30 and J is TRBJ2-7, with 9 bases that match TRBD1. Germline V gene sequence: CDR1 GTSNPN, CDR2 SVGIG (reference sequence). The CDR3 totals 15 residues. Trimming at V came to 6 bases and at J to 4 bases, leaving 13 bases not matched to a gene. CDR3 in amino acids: CACSGTGPGKYEQYF. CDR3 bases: TGTGCCTGTTCCGGGACAGGGCCCGGCAAATACGAGCAGTACTTC. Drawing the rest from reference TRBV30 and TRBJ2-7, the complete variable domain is SQTIHQWPATLVQPVGSPLSLECTVEGTSNPNLYWYRQAAGRGLQLLFYSVGIGQISSEVPQNLSASRPQDRQFILSSKKLLLSDSGFYLCACSGTGPGKYEQYFGPGTRLTVT.

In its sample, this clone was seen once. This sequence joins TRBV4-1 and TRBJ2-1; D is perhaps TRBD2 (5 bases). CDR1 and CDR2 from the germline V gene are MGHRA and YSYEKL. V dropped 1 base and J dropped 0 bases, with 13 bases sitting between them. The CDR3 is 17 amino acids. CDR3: CASSQGAARSSYNEQFF. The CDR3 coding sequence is TGCGCCAGCAGCCAAGGAGCGGCCCGGAGCTCCTACAATGAGCAGTTCTTC.